This T cell receptor beta chain came from a study of regulatory T cells. The primer mix had 52 TRBV and 13 TRBJ primers. The data were produced by immunoSEQ multiplex PCR, yet TCRdb's version contains in-frame clones alone and is incomplete. The table includes about 1,100 clones, approximately 87% detected once. CDR3 length: 14 residues. Germline CDR1 LNHDA, CDR2 SQIVND (reference sequence). V dropped 7 bases and J dropped 4 bases, with 16 bases sitting between them. Study-wide findings and caveats: Compared with autologous conventional CD4+ cells and control regulatory cells, CD3G-deficient regulatory T cells showed reduced diversity.

This clone occurred a few times. What it binds is not known. The chain is built from TRBV19 and TRBJ1-2; no reliable D call. The clonotype was recovered from a person aged 25 to 40 with CD3G deficiency. Sequencing was done on a sample of CD4+ Tregs sorted from blood. The CDR3 DNA reads TGTGCCAGTACCCCTCGAGGAGCAGGCTATGGCTACACCTTC. Translated: CASTPRGAGYGYTF.